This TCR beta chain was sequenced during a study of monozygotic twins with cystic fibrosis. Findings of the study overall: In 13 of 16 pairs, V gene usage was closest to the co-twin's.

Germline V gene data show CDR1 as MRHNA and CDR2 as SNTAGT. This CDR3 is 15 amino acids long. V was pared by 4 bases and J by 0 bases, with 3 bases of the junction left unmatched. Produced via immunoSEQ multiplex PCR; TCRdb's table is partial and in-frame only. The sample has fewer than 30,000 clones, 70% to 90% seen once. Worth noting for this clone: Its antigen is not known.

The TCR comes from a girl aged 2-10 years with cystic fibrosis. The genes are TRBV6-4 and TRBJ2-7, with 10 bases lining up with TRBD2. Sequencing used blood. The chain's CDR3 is CASSVTSGSSYEQYF. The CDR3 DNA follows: TGTGCCAGCAGTGTGACTAGCGGGTCCTCCTACGAGCAGTACTTC.